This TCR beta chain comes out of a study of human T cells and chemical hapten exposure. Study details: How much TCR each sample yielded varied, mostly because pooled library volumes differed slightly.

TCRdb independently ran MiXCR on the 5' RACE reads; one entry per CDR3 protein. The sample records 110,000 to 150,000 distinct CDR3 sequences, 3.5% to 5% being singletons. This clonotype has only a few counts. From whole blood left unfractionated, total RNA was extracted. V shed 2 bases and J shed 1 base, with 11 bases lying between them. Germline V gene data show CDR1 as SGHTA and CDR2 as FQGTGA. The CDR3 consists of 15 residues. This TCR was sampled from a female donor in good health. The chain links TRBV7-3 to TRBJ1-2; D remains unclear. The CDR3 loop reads CASSLGVPNNYGYTF. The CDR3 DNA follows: TGTGCCAGCAGCTTAGGCGTCCCAAATAACTATGGCTACACCTTC.